These 10 T cell receptor beta chains were sequenced from one sample in a study of T cell responses to AZD1222 COVID-19 vaccine (dated by TCRdb to the early 2020s). The sample's time point label is to be understood as: baseline before first vaccination. Sample treatment or condition, as interpreted from the label and publication: meningococcal conjugate vaccine given as trial control. Library prep was done by the immunoSEQ multiplex PCR assay. In TCRdb, the immuneACCESS table is reduced to in-frame sequences with V and J assigned. These tables do not hold every clone; where another copy was compared, an unresolved V gene accounts for under half, and the others remain unexplained. Counted in this sample were about 120,000 clones; 75% to 90% of them appeared once. The top ten hold roughly 3.8% of the sample. The material was peripheral blood, obtained on day 0 of MenACWY control vaccination. The receptors come from an adult in good health.

This chain links TRBV3-1 (or the pseudogene TRBV3-2) with TRBJ1-4, with a weak D call TRBD1 (6 bases). Germline-derived CDR1 and CDR2 are LGHDT and YNNKEL (reference sequence). The CDR3 contains 16 residues. V was clipped by 0 bases and J by 5 bases, with 13 bases between them. The CDR3: CASSQDRGRGNEKLFF. DNA for the CDR3: TGTGCCAGCAGCCAAGATCGGGGTAGGGGGAATGAAAAACTGTTTTTT.

This chain links TRBV6-6 with TRBJ1-2; 9 bases fit TRBD1. The germline V gene encodes CDR1 MNHNY and CDR2 SVGAGI (reference sequence). This CDR3 is built from 13 residues. V lost 6 bases, J lost 4 bases, and 3 bases stayed unmatched. CDR3 coding DNA: TGTGCCAGCAGGGGACAGGGCCCCTATGGCTACACCTTC. Translating it yields CASRGQGPYGYTF.

The chain links TRBV6-5 to TRBJ1-4; D remains ambiguous. V lost 3 bases, J lost 5 bases, and 10 bases lay in between. This CDR3 comprises 14 residues. Germline V gene sequence: CDR1 MNHEY, CDR2 SVGAGI. This CDR3 is CASSYVAANEKLFF. In DNA, the CDR3 is TGTGCCAGCAGTTATGTGGCCGCGAATGAAAAACTGTTTTTT.

J is TRBJ1-2 and V is TRBV19; TRBD1 matches at 7 bases. J was trimmed by 8 bases and V by 7 bases; bases with no gene match: 10. Germline V gene data show CDR1 as LNHDA and CDR2 as SQIVND (reference sequence). The CDR3 totals 13 residues. CDR3 region: CASTSRTGQGYTF. The CDR3 DNA sequence: TGTGCCAGTACGTCCAGGACAGGACAAGGCTACACCTTC.

The V and J genes are TRBV7-2 and TRBJ1-3; weak D call: TRBD1 (5 bases). This CDR3 has 15 residues. Germline V gives CDR1 SGHTA, CDR2 FQGNSA. Trimming shortened V by 8 bases and J by 2 bases, and 16 bases separated the two germline ends. As DNA, the CDR3 is TGTGCCAGCCGGGGACTGAACTCCCCTGGAAACACCATATATTTT. As protein: CASRGLNSPGNTIYF.

The V and J genes are TRBV27 and TRBJ1-5, with D uncertain. V was trimmed by 3 bases and J by 3 bases, leaving 12 bases between them. The CDR3 covers 15 residues. Germline CDR1 MNHEY, CDR2 SMNVEV (reference sequence). CDR3 amino acids: CASSFRREPNQPQHF. CDR3 sequence (DNA): TGTGCCAGCAGTTTCCGCCGAGAGCCCAATCAGCCCCAGCATTTT.

The rearrangement joins TRBV7-2 to TRBJ1-1; D not resolved. The CDR3 extends over 14 amino acids. The germline V and J ends were trimmed by 4 bases and 1 base, with 10 bases remaining between them. Germline assignment: CDR1 SGHTA and CDR2 FQGNSA. The CDR3 DNA is TGTGCCAGCAGCTCCGCTTGGGGGAACACTGAAGCTTTCTTT. Translation gives CASSSAWGNTEAFF.

The chain uses TRBV27 and TRBJ2-3, with a possible D match to TRBD1 (5 bases). Trimming left V 3 bases short and J 2 bases short, with 9 bases between. The germline V gene has CDR1 MNHEY and CDR2 SMNVEV (reference sequence). The CDR3 sequence is 14 residues long. The CDR3 nucleotides are TGTGCCAGCAGTTTGACAGTCCCCACAGATACGCAGTATTTT. Its translation: CASSLTVPTDTQYF.

The chain carries TRBV19 and TRBJ1-1; possible D gene TRBD1, 5 bases. This CDR3 is built from 11 residues. Germline CDR1 is LNHDA and CDR2 is SQIVND (reference sequence). V lost 8 bases and J lost 6, with 10 bases in between. As DNA, the CDR3 is TGTGCCAGTCTCCGGGGGGCTGAAGCTTTCTTT. This sequence encodes CASLRGAEAFF.

This rearrangement joins TRBV9 to TRBJ2-1; 8 bases are shared with TRBD1. J was trimmed by 4 bases and V by 6 bases; bases with no gene match: 9. The germline V gene has CDR1 SGDLS and CDR2 YYNGEE. This CDR3 has 15 residues. The CDR3 region has the DNA TGTGCCAGCACCGCGGGCAGGGGGCCTTACAATGAGCAGTTCTTC. The encoded protein is CASTAGRGPYNEQFF.